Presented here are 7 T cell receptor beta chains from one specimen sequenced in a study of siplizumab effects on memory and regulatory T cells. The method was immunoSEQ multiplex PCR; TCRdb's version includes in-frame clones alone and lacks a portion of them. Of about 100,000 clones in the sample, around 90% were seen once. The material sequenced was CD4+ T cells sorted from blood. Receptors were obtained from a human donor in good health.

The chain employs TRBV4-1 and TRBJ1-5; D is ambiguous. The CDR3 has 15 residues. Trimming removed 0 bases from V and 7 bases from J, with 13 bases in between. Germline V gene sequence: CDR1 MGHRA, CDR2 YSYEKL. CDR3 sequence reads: CASSQDLGSWQPQHF. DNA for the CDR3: TGCGCCAGCAGCCAAGATCTGGGGAGTTGGCAGCCCCAGCATTTT.

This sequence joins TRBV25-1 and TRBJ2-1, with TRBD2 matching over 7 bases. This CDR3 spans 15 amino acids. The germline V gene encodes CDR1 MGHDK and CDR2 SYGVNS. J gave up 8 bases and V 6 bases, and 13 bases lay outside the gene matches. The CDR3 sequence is CASRSLASSPDEQFF. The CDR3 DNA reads TGTGCCAGCAGGTCACTAGCGTCAAGCCCAGATGAGCAGTTCTTC.

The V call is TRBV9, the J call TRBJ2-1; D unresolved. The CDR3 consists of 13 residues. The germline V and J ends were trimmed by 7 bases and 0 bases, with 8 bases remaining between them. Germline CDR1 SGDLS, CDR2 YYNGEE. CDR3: CASGLSSYNEQFF. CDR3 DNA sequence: TGTGCCAGCGGGCTAAGCTCCTACAATGAGCAGTTCTTC.

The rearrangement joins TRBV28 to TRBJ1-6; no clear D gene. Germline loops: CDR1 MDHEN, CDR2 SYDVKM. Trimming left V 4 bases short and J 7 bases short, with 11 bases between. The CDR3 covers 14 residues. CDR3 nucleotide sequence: TGTGCCAGCAGTTACCCAGGTTCCAATTCACCCCTCCACTTT. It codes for CASSYPGSNSPLHF.

The DNA of the CDR3 is TGTGCCAGCATGACGGCAGGAGTTATGGGCACTGAAGCTTTCTTT. It yields the protein CASMTAGVMGTEAFF. The chain links TRBV2 to TRBJ1-1; D gene ambiguous. Germline V CDR1 and CDR2: SNHLY, FYNNEI. CDR3 length: 15 amino acids. V was shortened by 7 bases and J by 4 bases, with 19 bases between the two germline ends.

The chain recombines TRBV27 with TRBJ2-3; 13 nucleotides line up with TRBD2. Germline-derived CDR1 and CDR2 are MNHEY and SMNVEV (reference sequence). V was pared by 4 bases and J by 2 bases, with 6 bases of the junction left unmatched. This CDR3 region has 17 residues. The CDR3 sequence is CASSSPGLAGTTDTQYF. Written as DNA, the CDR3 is TGTGCCAGCAGTTCCCCGGGACTAGCGGGGACCACAGATACGCAGTATTTT.

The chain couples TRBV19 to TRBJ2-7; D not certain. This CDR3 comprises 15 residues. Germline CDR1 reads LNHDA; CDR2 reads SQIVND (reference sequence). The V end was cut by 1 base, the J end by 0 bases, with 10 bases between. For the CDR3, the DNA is TGTGCCAGTAGTATAGCAGGCGCGAGCTCCTACGAGCAGTACTTC. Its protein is CASSIAGASSYEQYF.